This T cell receptor beta chain was sequenced for a study of T cells after yellow fever vaccination. Regarding the study as a whole: FACS-sorted repertoires could harbor abundant contaminating bulk-population clonotypes.

Germline CDR1 and CDR2: MNHEY and SVGEGT. The CDR3 runs 12 residues. Deletions cut 8 bases from V and 2 bases from J, with 10 bases between. They built TCR cDNA with 5'RACE template switching, a step that put in a universal primer site and UMIs. Using its own MiXCR run on the 5' RACE reads, TCRdb lists one record per CDR3 protein. The sample has 300,000 or so distinct CDR3 sequences, less than 9.5% seen once. This clonotype has a handful of counts. Its antigen is currently unknown. Sequencing used CD4+ T cells sorted from PBMCs, obtained 5 days after the yellow fever booster vaccination. The source is a man younger than 35 who received the YFV17D yellow fever vaccine. The chain employs TRBV6-2 or TRBV6-3 and TRBJ2-7; D assignment may be TRBD1 or TRBD2 (5 bases each). The CDR3: CASGRGAYEQYF. The CDR3, as DNA: TGTGCCAGCGGGAGAGGGGCCTACGAGCAGTACTTC.